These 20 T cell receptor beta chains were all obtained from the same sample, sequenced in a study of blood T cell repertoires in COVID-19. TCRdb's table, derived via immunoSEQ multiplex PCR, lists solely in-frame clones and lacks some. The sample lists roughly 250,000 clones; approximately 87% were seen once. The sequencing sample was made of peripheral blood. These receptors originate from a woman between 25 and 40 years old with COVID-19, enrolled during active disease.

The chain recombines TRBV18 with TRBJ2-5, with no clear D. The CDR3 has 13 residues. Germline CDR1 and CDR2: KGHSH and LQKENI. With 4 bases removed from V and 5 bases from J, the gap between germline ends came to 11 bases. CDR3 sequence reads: CASSQGHGETQYF. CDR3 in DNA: TGTGCCAGCTCACAAGGTCACGGGGAGACCCAGTACTTC.

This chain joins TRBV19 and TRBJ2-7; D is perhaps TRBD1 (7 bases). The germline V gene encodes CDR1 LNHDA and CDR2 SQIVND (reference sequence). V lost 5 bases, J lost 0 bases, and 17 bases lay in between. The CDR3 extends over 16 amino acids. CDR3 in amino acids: CASSLRRGQFSYEQYF. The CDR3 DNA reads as TGTGCCAGTAGTCTCCGGAGGGGACAGTTCTCCTACGAGCAGTACTTC.

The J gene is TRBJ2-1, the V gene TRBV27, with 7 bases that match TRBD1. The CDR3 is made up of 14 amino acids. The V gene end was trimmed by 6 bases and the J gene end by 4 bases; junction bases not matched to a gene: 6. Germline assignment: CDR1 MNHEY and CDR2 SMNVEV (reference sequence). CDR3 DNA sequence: TGTGCCAGCAGCCACCAGGGGGTGTACAATGAGCAGTTCTTC. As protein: CASSHQGVYNEQFF.

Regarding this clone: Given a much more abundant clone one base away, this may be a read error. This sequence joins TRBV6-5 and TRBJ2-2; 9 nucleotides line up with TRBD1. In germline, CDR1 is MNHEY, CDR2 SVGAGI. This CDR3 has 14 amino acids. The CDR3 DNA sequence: TGTGCCAGCAGGGGACAGGGCTGGGCCGGGAAGCTGTTTTTT. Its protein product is CASRGQGWAGKLFF.

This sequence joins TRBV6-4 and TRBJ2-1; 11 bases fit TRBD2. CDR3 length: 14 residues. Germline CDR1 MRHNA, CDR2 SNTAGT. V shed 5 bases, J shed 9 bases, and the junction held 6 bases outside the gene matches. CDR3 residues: CASSIAGGPGEQFF. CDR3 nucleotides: TGTGCCAGCAGTATAGCGGGGGGGCCTGGTGAGCAGTTCTTC.

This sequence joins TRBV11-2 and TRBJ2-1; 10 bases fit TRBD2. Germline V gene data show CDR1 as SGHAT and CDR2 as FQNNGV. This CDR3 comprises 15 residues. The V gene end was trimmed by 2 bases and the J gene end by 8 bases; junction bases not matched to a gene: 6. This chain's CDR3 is CASSLTAGGLDEQFF. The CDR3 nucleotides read TGTGCCAGCAGCTTAACAGCGGGGGGGCTCGATGAGCAGTTCTTC.

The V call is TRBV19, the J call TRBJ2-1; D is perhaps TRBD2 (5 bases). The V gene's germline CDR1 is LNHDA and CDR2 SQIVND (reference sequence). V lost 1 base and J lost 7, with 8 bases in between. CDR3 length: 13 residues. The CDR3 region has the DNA TGTGCCAGTAGTATAGGAGGGCAGAATGAGCAGTTCTTC. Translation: CASSIGGQNEQFF. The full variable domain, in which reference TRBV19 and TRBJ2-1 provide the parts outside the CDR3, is DGGITQSPKYLFRKEGQNVTLSCEQNLNHDAMYWYRQDPGQGLRLIYYSQIVNDFQKGDIAEGYSVSREKKESFPLTVTSAQKNPTAFYLCASSIGGQNEQFFGPGTRLTVL.

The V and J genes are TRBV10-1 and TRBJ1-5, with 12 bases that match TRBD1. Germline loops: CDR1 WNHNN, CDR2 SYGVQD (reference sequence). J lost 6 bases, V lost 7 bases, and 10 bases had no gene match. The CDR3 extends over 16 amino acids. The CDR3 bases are TGCGCCAGCACCCTCCGGGACAGGGGGCTTGGTCAGCCCCAGCATTTT. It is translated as CASTLRDRGLGQPQHF.

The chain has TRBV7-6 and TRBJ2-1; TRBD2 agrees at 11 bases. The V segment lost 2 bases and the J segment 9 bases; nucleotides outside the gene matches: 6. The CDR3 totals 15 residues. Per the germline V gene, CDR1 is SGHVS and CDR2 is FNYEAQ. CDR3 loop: CASSLLAGGRGEQFF. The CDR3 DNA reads TGTGCCAGCAGCTTATTAGCGGGGGGGCGAGGTGAGCAGTTCTTC.

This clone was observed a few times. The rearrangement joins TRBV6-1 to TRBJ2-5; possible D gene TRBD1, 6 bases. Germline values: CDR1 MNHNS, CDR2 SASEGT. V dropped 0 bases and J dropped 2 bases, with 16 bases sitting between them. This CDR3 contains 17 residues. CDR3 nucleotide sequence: TGTGCCAGCAGTGAAGCAACAGGGTCAAAGGGGCAAGAGACCCAGTACTTC. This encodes CASSEATGSKGQETQYF.

In DNA form, the CDR3 reads TGTGCCAGCAGCTTCGGGACAGCCCCCGGGGAGCTGTTTTTT. This gives the protein CASSFGTAPGELFF. The chain carries TRBV11-3 and TRBJ2-2, with 7 bases identical to TRBD1. This CDR3 spans 14 amino acids. After removal of 3 bases from V and 6 bases from J, the junction contained 4 bases not matched to a gene. Germline CDR1 and CDR2: SGHNT and YENEEA.

This CDR3 is CASSIDSFNQPQHF. DNA for the CDR3: TGTGCCAGTAGTATAGATAGCTTCAATCAGCCCCAGCATTTT. The chain is built from TRBV19 and TRBJ1-5, with D uncertain. This CDR3 spans 14 amino acids. Germline V CDR1 and CDR2: LNHDA, SQIVND (reference sequence). Trimming took 0 bases from V and 3 from J, leaving 6 bases between them.

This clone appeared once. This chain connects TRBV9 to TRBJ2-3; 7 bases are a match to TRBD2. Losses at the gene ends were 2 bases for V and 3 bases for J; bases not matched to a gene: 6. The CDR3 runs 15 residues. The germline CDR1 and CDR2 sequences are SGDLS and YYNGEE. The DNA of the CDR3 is TGTGCCAGCAGCGTTCAGCGGGGAGGGACAGATACGCAGTATTTT. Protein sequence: CASSVQRGGTDTQYF.

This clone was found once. The CDR3 DNA is TGTGCCAGCAGTTTCAGGGTGGGCACTGAAGCTTTCTTT. Amino acid sequence: CASSFRVGTEAFF. The gene calls are TRBV6-5 and TRBJ1-1; tentatively, D is TRBD1 (5 bases). There are 13 residues in the CDR3. V was clipped by 4 bases and J by 4 bases, with 10 bases between them. Germline V gene data show CDR1 as MNHEY and CDR2 as SVGAGI.

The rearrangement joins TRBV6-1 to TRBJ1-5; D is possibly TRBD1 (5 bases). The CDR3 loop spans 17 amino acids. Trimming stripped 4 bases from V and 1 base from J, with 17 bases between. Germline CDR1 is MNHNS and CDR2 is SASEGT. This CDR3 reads CASSGWWARGSNQPQHF. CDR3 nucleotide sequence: TGTGCCAGCAGTGGGTGGTGGGCAAGGGGAAGCAATCAGCCCCAGCATTTT.

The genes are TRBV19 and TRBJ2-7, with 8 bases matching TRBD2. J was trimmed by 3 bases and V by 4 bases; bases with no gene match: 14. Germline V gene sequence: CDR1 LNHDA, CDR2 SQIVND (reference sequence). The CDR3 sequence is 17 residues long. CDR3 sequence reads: CASSTRLSSGEFYEQYF. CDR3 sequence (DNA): TGTGCCAGTAGTACCAGACTAAGTAGCGGGGAGTTCTACGAGCAGTACTTC.

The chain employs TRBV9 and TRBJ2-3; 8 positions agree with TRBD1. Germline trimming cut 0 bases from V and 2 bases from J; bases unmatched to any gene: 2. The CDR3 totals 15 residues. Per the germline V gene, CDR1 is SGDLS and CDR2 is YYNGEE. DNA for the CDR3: TGTGCCAGCAGCGTAGGGACAGGGTACACAGATACGCAGTATTTT. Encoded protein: CASSVGTGYTDTQYF.

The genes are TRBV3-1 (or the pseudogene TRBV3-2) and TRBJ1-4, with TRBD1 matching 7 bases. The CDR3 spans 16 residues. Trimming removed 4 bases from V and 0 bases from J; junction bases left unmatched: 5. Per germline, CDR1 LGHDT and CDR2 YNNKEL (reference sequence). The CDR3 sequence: CASSRRQGSTNEKLFF. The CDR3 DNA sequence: TGTGCCAGCAGCCGAAGACAGGGCTCAACTAATGAAAAACTGTTTTTT.

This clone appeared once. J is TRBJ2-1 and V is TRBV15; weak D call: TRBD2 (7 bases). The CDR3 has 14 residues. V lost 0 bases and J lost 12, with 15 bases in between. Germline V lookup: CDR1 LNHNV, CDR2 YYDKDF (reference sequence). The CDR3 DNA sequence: TGTGCCACCAGCAGAGATGTGGGCGGGGGCGCGCAGTTCTTC. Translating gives CATSRDVGGGAQFF. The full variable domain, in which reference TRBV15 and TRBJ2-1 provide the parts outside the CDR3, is DAMVIQNPRYQVTQFGKPVTLSCSQTLNHNVMYWYQQKSSQAPKLLFHYYDKDFNNEADTPDNFQSRRPNTSFCFLDIRSPGLGDTAMYLCATSRDVGGGAQFFGPGTRLTVL.

The DNA of the CDR3 is TGTGCCAGCAGTGAAGAGACAGGCGTTGAAGCTTTCTTT. This codes for CASSEETGVEAFF. This sequence joins TRBV2 and TRBJ1-1; tentative D call: TRBD1 (6 bases). Trimming cost V 1 base and J 7 bases, with 10 bases left between them. Germline CDR1 is SNHLY and CDR2 is FYNNEI. The CDR3 covers 13 residues.